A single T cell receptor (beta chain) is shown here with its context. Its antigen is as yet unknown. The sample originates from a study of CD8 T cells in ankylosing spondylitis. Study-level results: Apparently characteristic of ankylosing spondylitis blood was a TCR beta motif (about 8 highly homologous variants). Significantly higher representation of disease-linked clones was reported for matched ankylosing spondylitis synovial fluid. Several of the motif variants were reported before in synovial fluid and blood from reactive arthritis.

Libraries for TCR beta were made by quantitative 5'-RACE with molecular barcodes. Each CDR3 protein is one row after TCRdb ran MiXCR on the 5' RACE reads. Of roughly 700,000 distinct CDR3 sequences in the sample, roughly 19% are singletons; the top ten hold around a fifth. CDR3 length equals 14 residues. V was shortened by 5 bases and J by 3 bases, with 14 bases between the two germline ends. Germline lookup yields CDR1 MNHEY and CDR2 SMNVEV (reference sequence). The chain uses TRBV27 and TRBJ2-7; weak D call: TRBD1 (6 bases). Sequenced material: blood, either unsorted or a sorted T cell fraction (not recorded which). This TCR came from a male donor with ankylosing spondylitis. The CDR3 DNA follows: TGTGCCAGCAGTGGATGGGACAAGGGCTACGAGCAGTACTTC. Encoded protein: CASSGWDKGYEQYF.